This entry lists 17 T cell receptor beta chains sequenced from one sample in a study of blood T cell repertoires in COVID-19. Libraries were prepared by immunoSEQ multiplex PCR; TCRdb keeps only in-frame clonotypes and omits some of them. The sample has 200,000 to 300,000 clones; 80% to 90% are singletons. Sequenced input: PBMCs or T cells enriched from blood (not recorded which). These receptors were obtained from a man aged 40-49 years who had recovered from COVID-19.

The V call is TRBV5-5, the J call TRBJ2-7, with 12 bases identical to TRBD1. From germline, CDR1 is SGHKS and CDR2 YYEKEE (reference sequence). V shed 0 bases and J 7 bases; nucleotides not matched to a gene: 5. This CDR3 comprises 15 residues. CDR3 region: CASSLGDRGLSEQYF. The CDR3 bases are TGTGCCAGCAGCTTGGGGGACAGGGGGCTTTCGGAGCAGTACTTC.

The J gene is TRBJ2-7, the V gene TRBV30; D might be TRBD2 (5 bases). V shed 1 base and J shed 2 bases, with 12 bases lying between them. This CDR3 spans 14 amino acids. CDR1 and CDR2 from the germline V gene are GTSNPN and SVGIG (reference sequence). CDR3 protein: CAWSEGVVPYEQYF. The CDR3, as DNA: TGTGCCTGGAGTGAGGGAGTGGTGCCCTACGAGCAGTACTTC. The entire variable domain, with the rest obtained from reference TRBV30 and TRBJ2-7, is as follows: SQTIHQWPATLVQPVGSPLSLECTVEGTSNPNLYWYRQAAGRGLQLLFYSVGIGQISSEVPQNLSASRPQDRQFILSSKKLLLSDSGFYLCAWSEGVVPYEQYFGPGTRLTVT.

This clone was observed once. The chain has TRBV7-9 and TRBJ1-1; TRBD1 is a possible D gene (5 bases). The CDR3 has 14 amino acids. Germline-derived CDR1 and CDR2 are SEHNR and FQNEAQ (reference sequence). The germline V and J ends were trimmed by 1 base and 4 bases, with 10 bases remaining between them. CDR3 sequence (DNA): TGTGCCAGCAGCTTAGGGGGGGTAGGCACTGAAGCTTTCTTT. Amino acids: CASSLGGVGTEAFF.

The chain joins TRBV3-1 (or the pseudogene TRBV3-2) to TRBJ2-7; D is unresolved. The V and J ends lost 1 base and 0 bases respectively, with 4 bases between them. The CDR3 runs to 13 residues. Looked up from germline, CDR1 is LGHDT and CDR2 is YNNKEL (reference sequence). This chain's CDR3 is CASSQGDSYEQYF. CDR3 coding DNA: TGTGCCAGCAGCCAAGGCGACTCCTACGAGCAGTACTTC.

The rearrangement links TRBV10-3 to TRBJ2-7, with a weak D call TRBD2 (6 bases). The CDR3 is made up of 15 amino acids. Germline loops: CDR1 ENHRY, CDR2 SYGVKD. V was shortened by 2 bases and J by 9 bases, with 20 bases between the two germline ends. The CDR3 nucleotides read TGTGCCATCAGTGAGGGTGTTAGCGGTACTTTGAGGCAGTACTTC. The encoded protein is CAISEGVSGTLRQYF.

The genes are TRBV5-1 and TRBJ2-5; 8 bases are shared with TRBD2. Germline lookup yields CDR1 SGHRS and CDR2 YFSETQ. The CDR3 has 15 amino acids. The V and J ends lost 3 bases and 4 bases, in that order; junction bases with no gene match: 8. CDR3 protein: CASSSGLAGIETQYF. In DNA form, the CDR3 reads TGCGCCAGCAGCTCAGGGCTAGCGGGTATAGAGACCCAGTACTTC. Variable domain in full (rest from reference TRBV5-1 and TRBJ2-5): KAGVTQTPRYLIKTRGQQVTLSCSPISGHRSVSWYQQTPGQGLQFLFEYFSETQRNKGNFPGRFSGRQFSNSRSEMNVSTLELGDSALYLCASSSGLAGIETQYFGPGTRLLVL.

The chain links TRBV27 to TRBJ1-6; TRBD1 matches at 10 bases. This CDR3 has 17 amino acids. The trim removed 3 bases at V and 0 bases at J, leaving 2 bases unmatched. CDR1 MNHEY and CDR2 SMNVEV come from the germline V gene (reference sequence). The CDR3 region has the DNA TGTGCCAGCAGTTTTCGGACAGGGGGCTCCTATAATTCACCCCTCCACTTT. Protein: CASSFRTGGSYNSPLHF.

The chain uses TRBV30 and TRBJ1-5; weak D call: TRBD1 (6 bases). The V end lost 2 bases, the J end lost 4 bases, and 18 bases lay between the germline ends. Looked up from germline, CDR1 is GTSNPN and CDR2 is SVGIG (reference sequence). The length of the CDR3 is 16 residues. Written as DNA, the CDR3 is TGTGCCTGGAGTACCTCCTCGGACAGCAGAAATCAGCCCCAGCATTTT. This gives the protein CAWSTSSDSRNQPQHF.

This clone occurred a few times. CDR3 sequence (DNA): TGTGCCACCAGCAGAGATCGGACAGGACATCAGCCCCAGCATTTT. Its protein product is CATSRDRTGHQPQHF. The chain uses TRBV15 and TRBJ1-5; 7 positions agree with TRBD1. The germline CDR1 and CDR2 sequences are LNHNV and YYDKDF (reference sequence). V was clipped by 0 bases and J by 5 bases; unmatched bases: 4. The CDR3 covers 15 residues.

The chain carries TRBV28 and TRBJ2-7, with 7 bases identical to TRBD2. The ends lost 5 bases at V and 6 bases at J; junction bases unmatched: 10. CDR3 length: 14 residues. In germline, CDR1 is MDHEN, CDR2 SYDVKM. CDR3 DNA sequence: TGTGCCAGCAGTCCTTTCCGTGGCGGGAGCGAGCAGTACTTC. This translates into CASSPFRGGSEQYF. Variable domain in full (rest from reference TRBV28 and TRBJ2-7): DVKVTQSSRYLVKRTGEKVFLECVQDMDHENMFWYRQDPGLGLRLIYFSYDVKMKEKGDIPEGYSVSREKKERFSLILESASTNQTSMYLCASSPFRGGSEQYFGPGTRLTVT.

The J gene is TRBJ2-5, the V gene TRBV6-5, with 9 bases lining up with TRBD1. The ends lost 5 bases at V and 5 bases at J; junction bases unmatched: 6. The CDR3 is 14 amino acids. CDR1 is MNHEY, CDR2 SVGAGI, per germline. CDR3 region: CASSSTGGWETQYF. The CDR3 nucleotides read TGTGCCAGCAGTAGTACAGGGGGCTGGGAGACCCAGTACTTC.

This clone was found a few times. The chain combines TRBV24-1 with TRBJ1-5; a possible D gene is TRBD1 (6 bases). Deletions cut 4 bases from V and 2 bases from J, with 20 bases between. The CDR3 runs 18 residues. The germline V gene encodes CDR1 KGHDR and CDR2 SFDVKD. CDR3 region: CATSDSRGRGRGNQPQHF. In DNA, the CDR3 is TGTGCCACCAGTGACTCCAGAGGCAGGGGTCGGGGCAATCAGCCCCAGCATTTT.

V and J are TRBV7-2 and TRBJ2-5; 7 nucleotides match TRBD1. The CDR3 consists of 14 residues. The germline CDR1 and CDR2 sequences are SGHTA and FQGNSA. J was trimmed by 4 bases and V by 6 bases; bases with no gene match: 8. CDR3 in amino acids: CASSQRTGAETQYF. In nucleotides, the CDR3 is TGTGCCAGCAGTCAAAGAACAGGGGCAGAGACCCAGTACTTC.

The chain employs TRBV6-4 and TRBJ2-3; 13 nucleotides agree with TRBD2. J lost 4 bases, V lost 8 bases, and 6 bases had no gene match. Germline V gives CDR1 MRHNA, CDR2 SNTAGT. This CDR3 comprises 15 residues. CDR3 coding DNA: TGTGCCAGCGGTCGGACTAGCGGGGGCCCAGATACGCAGTATTTT. Translating gives CASGRTSGGPDTQYF.

The chain has TRBV29-1 and TRBJ2-3; no reliable D call. This CDR3 has 14 amino acids. V was trimmed by 4 bases and J by 6 bases, leaving 17 bases between them. Germline CDR1 and CDR2: SQVTM and ANQGSEA. The CDR3, as DNA: TGCAGCGTTGTTGGTACGCCGGGTATGGATACGCAGTATTTT. The encoded protein is CSVVGTPGMDTQYF.

The sample holds one count of this clone. The chain couples TRBV7-3 to TRBJ2-2; TRBD1 might be the D (6 bases). The ends were cut back, 1 base at V and 5 bases at J, with 14 bases in the middle. The CDR3 length is 16 residues. Germline CDR1 reads SGHTA; CDR2 reads FQGTGA. The chain's CDR3 is CASSLMRPGDTGELFF. The CDR3 DNA sequence: TGTGCCAGCAGCTTAATGCGCCCAGGGGATACCGGGGAGCTGTTTTTT.

This clone was detected a few times. The chain carries TRBV6-1 and TRBJ2-5, with D perhaps TRBD2 (5 bases). The V gene's germline CDR1 is MNHNS and CDR2 SASEGT. CDR3 length: 15 amino acids. V shed 1 base and J shed 2 bases, with 11 bases lying between them. CDR3 sequence reads: CASSEGRVGQETQYF. CDR3 in DNA: TGTGCCAGCAGTGAAGGGCGGGTGGGTCAAGAGACCCAGTACTTC.